The source of this T cell receptor beta chain is a study of cytomegalovirus exposure and HLA in healthy donors. CDR1 and CDR2 (germline): MNHNS, SASEGT. CDR3 length: 13 residues. The ends lost 7 bases at V and 10 bases at J; junction bases unmatched: 10. Amplification used 60 Vbeta primers and 13 Jbeta primers. The assay was immunoSEQ multiplex PCR, and TCRdb's table has in-frame clones only and misses some. The sample has under 200,000 clones, roughly an eighth seen once. The sequenced sample was PBMCs. The sequence was collected from a man between 50 and 59 years old in good health and CMV-seropositive. The V call is TRBV6-1, the J call TRBJ2-1, with 7 nucleotides matching TRBD2. The CDR3 DNA sequence: TGTGCCAGCACCGGGACGGGGGGAAGAGAGCAGTTCTTC. As protein: CASTGTGGREQFF.